One sample yielded the 10 T cell receptor beta chains listed below, sequenced in a study of immune heterogeneity within non-small cell lung tumors. Multiplex PCR employing 32 V and 13 J primers generated amplicons of the TCR beta CDR3. TCRdb re-analysed the multiplex PCR reads in MiXCR, keeping a single row per CDR3 protein. This sample has some 11,000 distinct CDR3 sequences, with more than 25% found just once. Template material comprised bulk tumor genomic DNA at around 600 ng per sample. Several biopsies per primary tumor were taken during surgery, spaced as far apart as possible. The patients were newly diagnosed with non-small cell lung cancer, had not been treated, and had curative surgery. Material for sequencing was lung tumor tissue. The source of these receptors is a woman aged 45 to 65 with non-small cell lung cancer.

V usage is TRBV7-8 and J usage is TRBJ2-1; D is undetermined. Germline V gene sequence: CDR1 SGHVS, CDR2 FQNEAQ. V shed 2 bases and J shed 0 bases, with 8 bases lying between them. The CDR3 totals 15 residues. CDR3 amino acids: CASSLSSTSYNEQFF. The CDR3 coding sequence is TGTGCCAGCAGCTTAAGTTCCACCTCCTACAATGAGCAGTTCTTC.

This clonotype has just a few counts. V and J are TRBV2 and TRBJ2-1; D call uncertain. Looked up from germline, CDR1 is SNHLY and CDR2 is FYNNEI. With 6 bases removed from V and 1 base from J, the gap between germline ends came to 4 bases. The CDR3 covers 12 residues. The DNA of the CDR3 is TGTGCCAGCAGGGCTTCCTACAATGAGCAGTTCTTC. Translation gives CASRASYNEQFF.

The chain combines TRBV4-1 with TRBJ2-7; D is possibly TRBD2 (6 bases). V lost 0 bases and J 4 bases, leaving 16 bases between the germline ends. The germline gives CDR1 MGHRA, CDR2 YSYEKL. The CDR3 is 16 residues long. This CDR3 is CASSQDVVGGGYEQYF. The CDR3 coding sequence is TGCGCCAGCAGCCAAGATGTAGTGGGAGGCGGGTACGAGCAGTACTTC.

In its sample, this clonotype was seen many times. V is TRBV11-3 and J is TRBJ2-1; D possibly corresponds to TRBD2 (5 bases). Germline V CDR1 and CDR2: SGHNT, YENEEA. The CDR3 has 14 amino acids. V dropped 1 base and J dropped 7 bases, with 11 bases sitting between them. The CDR3: CASSLGRLGNEQFF. The CDR3 region has the DNA TGTGCCAGCAGCTTAGGGAGGTTGGGGAATGAGCAGTTCTTC.

In this sample, this clonotype turned up many times. The V call is TRBV28, the J call TRBJ2-3; perhaps TRBD2 as D (5 bases). Germline lookup yields CDR1 MDHEN and CDR2 SYDVKM. CDR3 length: 16 amino acids. The V end lost 4 bases, the J end lost 0 bases, and 14 bases lay between the germline ends. The CDR3 spells CASSSSGPASTDTQYF. In DNA form, the CDR3 reads TGTGCCAGCAGTTCCAGCGGACCCGCTAGCACAGATACGCAGTATTTT.

The V gene is TRBV7-8, the J gene TRBJ2-7, with D perhaps TRBD2 (7 bases). The ends were cut back, 2 bases at V and 4 bases at J, with 21 bases in the middle. Germline V gives CDR1 SGHVS, CDR2 FQNEAQ. The length of the CDR3 is 17 residues. The CDR3 is CASSLRWRGGSGYEQYF. The CDR3 nucleotides are TGTGCCAGCAGCTTAAGATGGAGGGGGGGGAGTGGGTACGAGCAGTACTTC.

There are a few counts of this clonotype. This chain connects TRBV10-2 to TRBJ2-2, with D perhaps matching TRBD2 (6 bases). V lost 7 bases to trimming and J lost 6 bases, with 12 bases between them. Germline V gene lookup returns CDR1 WSHSY and CDR2 SAAADI. The CDR3 sequence is 13 residues long. The CDR3 spells CASMAGRAGELFF. As DNA, the CDR3 is TGCGCCAGCATGGCGGGAAGGGCCGGGGAGCTGTTTTTT.

The V and J genes are TRBV27 and TRBJ2-6; D not certain. This CDR3 has 14 residues. V was pared by 8 bases and J by 1 base, with 9 bases between. CDR1 is MNHEY and CDR2 is SMNVEV in the germline V gene (reference sequence). This CDR3 is CASGQRSGANVLTF. DNA for the CDR3: TGTGCCAGCGGCCAGAGATCTGGGGCCAACGTCCTGACTTTC.

The genes are TRBV11-3 and TRBJ2-3; tentatively, D is TRBD1 (5 bases). Trimming removed 4 bases at V and 3 bases at J, with 11 bases between. The CDR3 loop spans 14 amino acids. CDR1 is SGHNT, CDR2 YENEEA, per germline. The CDR3 DNA sequence: TGTGCCAGCAGCTCACGAGACAGTACAGATACGCAGTATTTT. Translation gives CASSSRDSTDTQYF.

This clonotype was picked up one time. Since a much larger clone is just one base distant, this may be a read error. This sequence joins TRBV20-1 and TRBJ1-4, with D unresolved. The germline V and J ends were trimmed by 0 bases and 0 bases, with 11 bases remaining between them. This CDR3 comprises 16 residues. The germline V gene has CDR1 DFQATT and CDR2 SNEGSKA (reference sequence). The CDR3 loop reads CSARDGSTSTNEKLFF. The CDR3 DNA follows: TGCAGTGCTAGAGATGGGTCGACATCAACTAATGAAAAACTGTTTTTT.